Shown below are 9 T cell receptor beta chains from a single sample sequenced in a study of cytomegalovirus exposure and HLA in healthy donors. The primer mix had 60 Vbeta and 13 Jbeta primers. The table came from immunoSEQ multiplex PCR; TCRdb's copy has only in-frame clones and leaves some out. The sample has approximately 100,000 clones; less than 85% are singletons. Sequenced sample: PBMCs. These receptors originate from a man aged 60-69 years in good health and CMV-seronegative.

CDR3 bases: TGTGCCAGTTCCCGGACAGGGGGCCGCAATCAGCCCCAGCATTTT. It translates to CASSRTGGRNQPQHF. The chain combines TRBV19 with TRBJ1-5; 11 bases agree with TRBD1. Germline V gene data show CDR1 as LNHDA and CDR2 as SQIVND (reference sequence). The CDR3 is 15 residues long. Trimming cost V 8 bases and J 2 bases; bases outside gene matches: 5.

The CDR3 bases are TGTGCCAGCAGAAAGGGACAGGGGATAGAAAGCTCCTACGAGCAGTACGTC. Its translation is CASRKGQGIESSYEQYV. The chain recombines TRBV27 with TRBJ2-7, with 10 bases aligning to TRBD1. Germline-derived CDR1 and CDR2 are MNHEY and SMNVEV (reference sequence). The CDR3 extends over 17 amino acids. With 6 bases clipped from V and 0 bases from J, the junction kept 11 bases outside the gene matches.

The V and J genes are TRBV7-2 and TRBJ1-1; D gene uncertain. Germline values: CDR1 SGHTA, CDR2 FQGNSA. V was cut by 2 bases and J by 5 bases, with 9 bases left in between. The CDR3 consists of 13 residues. The CDR3 nucleotides are TGTGCCAGCAGCTTAAATTATCCTACTGAAGCTTTCTTT. Translated, it gives CASSLNYPTEAFF.

V and J are TRBV5-1 and TRBJ2-2; D perhaps matches TRBD1 (6 bases). Germline-derived CDR1 and CDR2 are SGHRS and YFSETQ. The CDR3 runs 15 residues. Trimming removed 1 base at V and 3 bases at J, with 10 bases between. In nucleotides, the CDR3 is TGCGCCAGCAGCTTGTTACCAGGGGACACCGGGGAGCTGTTTTTT. Its translation is CASSLLPGDTGELFF. Looking up the rest from reference TRBV5-1 and TRBJ2-2 gives the full variable domain: KAGVTQTPRYLIKTRGQQVTLSCSPISGHRSVSWYQQTPGQGLQFLFEYFSETQRNKGNFPGRFSGRQFSNSRSEMNVSTLELGDSALYLCASSLLPGDTGELFFGEGSRLTVL.

V and J are TRBV19 and TRBJ2-7; 7 positions agree with TRBD1. The CDR3 is 13 residues long. CDR1 LNHDA and CDR2 SQIVND come from the germline V gene (reference sequence). Trimming removed 5 bases from V and 4 bases from J; junction bases left unmatched: 5. CDR3 sequence: CASSPRDRYEQYV. Written as DNA, the CDR3 is TGTGCCAGTAGTCCTCGGGACAGATACGAGCAGTACGTC.

The genes are TRBV9 and TRBJ2-2; a weak D match, TRBD1 (5 bases). The germline V and J ends were trimmed by 3 bases and 7 bases, with 10 bases remaining between them. CDR3 length: 13 residues. Looked up from germline, CDR1 is SGDLS and CDR2 is YYNGEE. The CDR3 loop reads CASSGGQFGELFF. DNA for the CDR3: TGTGCCAGCAGCGGAGGACAATTCGGGGAGCTGTTTTTT.

This rearrangement joins TRBV4-3 to TRBJ2-3; 9 bases agree with TRBD1. Unmatched junction bases numbered 2, after V lost 3 bases and J lost 4 bases. Germline CDR1 and CDR2: LGHNA and YSLEER. This CDR3 comprises 14 residues. DNA of the CDR3: TGCGCCAGCAGCCACGACAGGGGGTCAGATACGCAGTATTTT. Its protein product is CASSHDRGSDTQYF.

The rearrangement links TRBV6-5 to TRBJ2-3; perhaps TRBD2 as D (6 bases). This CDR3 has 15 residues. From germline, CDR1 is MNHEY and CDR2 SVGAGI. Trimming pared 8 bases from V and 0 bases from J, leaving 15 bases between. CDR3 in DNA: TGTGCCAGCCGGGCCTTAGGGACTAGCACAGATACGCAGTATTTT. It codes for CASRALGTSTDTQYF.

The V gene is TRBV19, the J gene TRBJ2-6; D is ambiguous. The V end was cut by 6 bases, the J end by 0 bases, with 6 bases between. There are 14 residues in the CDR3. The germline gives CDR1 LNHDA, CDR2 SQIVND (reference sequence). CDR3 protein: CASSPYSGANVLTF. In nucleotides, the CDR3 is TGTGCCAGTAGCCCCTACTCTGGGGCCAACGTCCTGACTTTC.